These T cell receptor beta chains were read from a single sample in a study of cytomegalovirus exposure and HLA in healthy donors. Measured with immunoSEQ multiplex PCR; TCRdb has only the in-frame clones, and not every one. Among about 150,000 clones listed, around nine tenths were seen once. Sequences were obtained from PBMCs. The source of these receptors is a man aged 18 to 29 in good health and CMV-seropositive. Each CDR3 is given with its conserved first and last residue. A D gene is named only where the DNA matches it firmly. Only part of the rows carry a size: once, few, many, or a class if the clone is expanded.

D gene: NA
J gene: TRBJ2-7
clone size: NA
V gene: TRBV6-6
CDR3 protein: CASKLDLSYEQYF
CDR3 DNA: TGTGCCAGCAAGCTAGACCTCTCCTACGAGCAGTACTTC

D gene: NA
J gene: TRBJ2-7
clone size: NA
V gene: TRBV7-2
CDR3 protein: CASSADYRYEQYF
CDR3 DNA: TGTGCCAGCAGCGCGGACTACCGTTACGAGCAGTACTTC

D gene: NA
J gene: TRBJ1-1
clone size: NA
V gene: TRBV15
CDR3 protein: CATSRDSWGKNTEAFF
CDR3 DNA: TGTGCCACCAGCAGAGATTCTTGGGGCAAGAACACTGAAGCTTTCTTT

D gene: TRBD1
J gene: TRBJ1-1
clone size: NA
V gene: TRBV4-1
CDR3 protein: CASSQKRGQGMNTEAFF
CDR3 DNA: TGCGCCAGCAGCCAAAAACGGGGACAGGGGATGAACACTGAAGCTTTCTTT

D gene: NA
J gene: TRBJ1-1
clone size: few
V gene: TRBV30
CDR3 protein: CAWSRLRVNTEAFF
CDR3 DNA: TGTGCCTGGAGTCGGTTGCGGGTGAACACTGAAGCTTTCTTT

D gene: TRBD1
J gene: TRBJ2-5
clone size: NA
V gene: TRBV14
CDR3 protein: CASSQNRGRGETQYF
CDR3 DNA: TGTGCCAGCAGCCAGAACAGGGGGCGAGGAGAGACCCAGTACTTC

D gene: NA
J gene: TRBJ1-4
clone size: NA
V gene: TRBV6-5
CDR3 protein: CASSVGGEKLFF
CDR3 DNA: TGTGCCAGCAGCGTCGGGGGTGAAAAACTGTTTTTT

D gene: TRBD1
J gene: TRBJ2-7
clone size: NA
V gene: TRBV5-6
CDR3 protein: CASSTGAYEQYF
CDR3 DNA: TGTGCCAGCAGTACAGGGGCCTACGAGCAGTACTTC

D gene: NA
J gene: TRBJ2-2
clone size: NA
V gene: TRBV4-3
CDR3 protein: CASSQDPRNTGELFF
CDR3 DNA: TGCGCCAGCAGCCAAGATCCGAGGAACACCGGGGAGCTGTTTTTT

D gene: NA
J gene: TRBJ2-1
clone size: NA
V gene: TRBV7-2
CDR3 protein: CASSLGRYEQFF
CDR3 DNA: TGTGCCAGCAGCTTAGGCAGGTATGAGCAGTTCTTC

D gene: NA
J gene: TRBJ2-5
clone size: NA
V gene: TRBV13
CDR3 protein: CASSLTGETQYF
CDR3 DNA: TGTGCCAGCAGCTTAACAGGGGAGACCCAGTACTTC

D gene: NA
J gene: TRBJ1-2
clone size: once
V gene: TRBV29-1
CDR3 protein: CSVEQGPGYGYTF
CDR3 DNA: TGCAGCGTTGAGCAGGGCCCTGGCTATGGCTACACCTTC

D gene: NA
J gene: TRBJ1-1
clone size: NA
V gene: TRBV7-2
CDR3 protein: CASSLPRTEAFF
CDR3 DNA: TGTGCCAGCAGCTTACCCCGTACTGAAGCTTTCTTT

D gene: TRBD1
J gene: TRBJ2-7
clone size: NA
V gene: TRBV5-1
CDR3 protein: CASSSPDRGLYEQYF
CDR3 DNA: TGCGCCAGCAGCTCTCCAGACAGGGGACTGTACGAGCAGTACTTC

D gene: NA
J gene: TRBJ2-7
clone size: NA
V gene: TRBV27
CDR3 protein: CASSLSSGYEQYF
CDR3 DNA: TGTGCCAGCAGTTTATCTTCAGGGTACGAGCAGTACTTC

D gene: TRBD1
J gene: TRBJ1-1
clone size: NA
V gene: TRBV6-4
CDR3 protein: CASSASSGQGGRTEAFF
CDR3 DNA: TGTGCCAGCAGTGCGTCGTCGGGACAGGGAGGGAGGACTGAAGCTTTCTTT

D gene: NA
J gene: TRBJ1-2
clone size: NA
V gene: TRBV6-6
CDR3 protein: CASLRGPYGYTF
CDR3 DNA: TGTGCCAGCCTCCGAGGGCCTTATGGCTACACCTTC